This T cell receptor beta chain came from a study of blood T cell repertoires in COVID-19. In the study overall: The study drew acute and convalescent COVID-19 samples from the United States, Italy and Spain.

Sequencing used immunoSEQ multiplex PCR; TCRdb keeps in-frame clones, though not all of them. The table shows some 180,000 clones, with roughly 88% occurring only once. Per the germline V gene, CDR1 is MNHEY and CDR2 is SVGEGT. V lost 2 bases and J 8 bases, leaving 13 bases between the germline ends. The CDR3 is made up of 15 amino acids. The sequence derives from a man aged 50 to 60 with COVID-19, enrolled during active disease. The source material was peripheral blood. The rearrangement uses TRBV6-2 or TRBV6-3 and TRBJ1-6; D may be TRBD1 (5 bases). The CDR3 spells CASSYVRGGDSPLHF. DNA of the CDR3: TGTGCCAGCAGTTACGTACGGGGAGGGGATTCACCCCTCCACTTT.